Below, 10 T cell receptor beta chains from the same sample are listed, as sequenced in a study of vaccination and CD4 T cells after COVID-19. Stated treatment: roughly 10-day PBMC culture with coronavirus spike peptide pools or control peptides (ViraFEST assay). Sequenced with the Oncomine TCR Beta short-read assay was DNA taken from cultured CD4+ T cells. A single record per CDR3 protein comes from TCRdb applying MiXCR to the PCR reads. The sample contains 15,000 to 20,000 distinct CDR3 sequences, 36% of which appear only once. The antigens of these receptors remain unknown. The sequenced sample was CD4+ T cells from blood, cultured in vitro, obtained before SARS-CoV-2 vaccination. The receptors here all came from a human donor who received a COVID-19 vaccine.

This clonotype has a handful of counts. This chain links TRBV7-8 with TRBJ1-2, with 8 bases fitting TRBD1. CDR3 length equals 14 residues. Germline-derived CDR1 and CDR2 are SGHVS and FQNEAQ. CDR3 protein: CVTTGQAINYGYTF. The CDR3 nucleotides are TGTGTAACAACGGGACAGGCTATCAACTATGGCTACACCTTC.

The chain recombines TRBV12-3 or TRBV12-4 with TRBJ2-7, with a possible D match to TRBD2 (6 bases). Deletions cut 5 bases from V and 2 bases from J, with 13 bases between. The CDR3 is 14 amino acids. The CDR3 region is CASSPWGVTYEQYF. In DNA form, the CDR3 reads TGTGCCAGCAGTCCCTGGGGGGTTACCTACGAGCAGTACTTC.

In regard to this clonotype: A clone one base away is much larger, so this may be a read error. The V and J genes are TRBV2 and TRBJ1-6; D may be TRBD1 (6 bases). V shed 6 bases and J shed 4 bases, with 10 bases lying between them. Germline CDR1 SNHLY, CDR2 FYNNEI. The CDR3 covers 14 residues. The CDR3 here is CASRRGAYNSPLHF. DNA for the CDR3: TGTGCCAGCAGACGGGGGGCGTATAATTCACCCCTCCACTTT.

To note about this clonotype: An end of the junction does not agree with germline; a read error may underlie this. The chain links TRBV6-1 to TRBJ2-1; 9 nucleotides align to TRBD1. The CDR3 covers 15 residues. The germline gives CDR1 MNHNS, CDR2 SASEGT. DNA of the CDR3: TGTGTCAGCAGGGGACAGGGCCGATTTCAGAATGAGCAGTTCTTC. Protein product: CVSRGQGRFQNEQFF.

The chain recombines TRBV12-3 or TRBV12-4 with TRBJ1-1; D gene ambiguous. This CDR3 comprises 15 residues. The V end was cut by 3 bases, the J end by 2 bases, with 13 bases between. For the CDR3, the DNA is TGTGCCAGCAGTTTTAGTAGTGACTACAACACTGAAGCTTTCTTT. Translating gives CASSFSSDYNTEAFF.

This chain uses TRBV7-6 with TRBJ1-2, with D hard to call. Between the trimmed V and J ends, which lost 1 base and 0 bases, there was a span of 15 bases. The CDR3 is made up of 17 amino acids. CDR1 is SGHVS, CDR2 FNYEAQ, per germline. CDR3 amino acids: CASSLGSIENTNYGYTF. The CDR3 bases are TGTGCCAGCAGCTTAGGATCGATAGAAAACACTAACTATGGCTACACCTTC.

This clonotype has just a few counts. The chain carries TRBV20-1 and TRBJ1-5, with 8 bases fitting TRBD1. This CDR3 spans 18 amino acids. J was trimmed by 0 bases and V by 0 bases; bases with no gene match: 10. Germline assignment: CDR1 DFQATT and CDR2 SNEGSKA (reference sequence). CDR3 in DNA: TGCAGTGCTAGAGACCCCGGACAGGGAATCGATAGCAATCAGCCCCAGCATTTT. This encodes CSARDPGQGIDSNQPQHF.

This clonotype was seen only a few times. This chain joins TRBV6-2 or TRBV6-3 and TRBJ2-3; tentative D call: TRBD2 (6 bases). V was cut by 9 bases and J by 1 base, with 11 bases left in between. CDR1 MNHEY and CDR2 SVGEGT come from the germline V gene. This CDR3 has 13 amino acids. The CDR3 DNA is TGTGCCAGTTGGACGGGGGGCACAGATACGCAGTATTTT. Translation: CASWTGGTDTQYF.

This chain connects TRBV30 to TRBJ1-1; tentative D call: TRBD1 (6 bases). The CDR3 spans 14 residues. The germline V and J ends were trimmed by 0 bases and 4 bases, with 12 bases remaining between them. Germline CDR1 is GTSNPN and CDR2 is SVGIG (reference sequence). CDR3 region: CAWSVRKGGTEAFF. CDR3 in DNA: TGTGCCTGGAGTGTACGTAAGGGGGGCACTGAAGCTTTCTTT.

The V gene is TRBV18, the J gene TRBJ1-1; D remains unclear. This CDR3 has 11 residues. The germline V gene has CDR1 KGHSH and CDR2 LQKENI. Trimming cost V 11 bases and J 7 bases, with 14 bases left between them. The CDR3 region is CACSRGNEAFF. CDR3 coding DNA: TGTGCCTGTTCTCGGGGTAATGAAGCTTTCTTT. The variable domain in full, completed from reference TRBV18 and TRBJ1-1, reads NAGVMQNPRHLVRRRGQEARLRCSPMKGHSHVYWYRQLPEEGLKFMVYLQKENIIDESGMPKERFSAEFPKEGPSILRIQQVVRGDSAAYFCACSRGNEAFFGQGTRLTVV.